This T cell receptor beta chain was recorded in a study of T cell repertoires in aging, cancer and after chemotherapy. TCR beta rearrangements were amplified from peripheral blood genomic DNA. Germline V gene lookup returns CDR1 LNHDA and CDR2 SQIVND (reference sequence). The CDR3 is 13 residues long. Trimming shortened V by 7 bases and J by 0 bases, and 6 bases separated the two germline ends. TRB rearrangements spanning V, D and J were amplified using mixed TRB-A/B primers. TCRdb used MiXCR to reprocess the multiplex PCR reads, holding one entry per CDR3 protein. The sample lists around 13,000 distinct CDR3 sequences; around 30% were seen once. A note on this clonotype: This may be a read error, as it is one base from a much larger clone.

The V and J genes are TRBV19 and TRBJ2-2; unclear D gene. The clonotype originates from a human donor with a blood cancer. The sample comprised blood. CDR3 sequence reads: CASIEANTGELFF. CDR3 nucleotides: TGTGCCAGTATTGAGGCGAACACCGGGGAGCTGTTTTTT.